Listed here are 11 T cell receptor beta chains from one sample, sequenced in a study of shared clonotypes between healthy human individuals (dated by TCRdb to 2020 to 2022). Library construction relied on the immunoSEQ multiplex PCR assay. TCRdb's version of the immuneACCESS table is confined to in-frame rearrangements and falls short of the full clone set. An unresolved V gene accounts for under half of the shortfall where checked; the remainder is of unknown origin. The table for this sample lists a few million clones; approximately 95% of them were counted only once. The ten largest make up 0.35% to 0.5% of the sample. Sequencing used naive CD4+ T cells from PBMCs. The sample's cell subset or site label, decoded: CD45RA+ positively selected. Receptors originate from a man younger than 30 in good health. Some clones in this sample may be carry-over from other donors' samples.

This chain uses TRBV4-2 with TRBJ2-7; TRBD1 aligns across 7 bases. With 1 base clipped from V and 5 bases from J, the junction kept 5 bases outside the gene matches. Looked up from germline, CDR1 is LGHNA and CDR2 is YNFKEQ. CDR3 length equals 14 residues. The DNA for the CDR3 is TGTGCCAGCAGCCAAGTACAGGGGACCAACGAGCAGTACTTC. Protein sequence: CASSQVQGTNEQYF.

J is TRBJ2-6 and V is TRBV9, with TRBD1 identical over 11 bases. Looked up from germline, CDR1 is SGDLS and CDR2 is YYNGEE. The CDR3 consists of 18 residues. J lost 1 base, V lost 4 bases, and 7 bases had no gene match. The CDR3 nucleotides are TGTGCCAGCAGCACAGGACAGGGGGCAGGGTCTGGGGCCAACGTCCTGACTTTC. Amino acid sequence: CASSTGQGAGSGANVLTF.

This clone was found once. V and J are TRBV6-6 and TRBJ2-7, with 8 bases identical to TRBD2. The CDR3 is made up of 13 amino acids. Losses at the gene ends were 6 bases for V and 5 bases for J; bases not matched to a gene: 6. Germline assignment: CDR1 MNHNY and CDR2 SVGAGI (reference sequence). The CDR3 DNA sequence: TGTGCCAGCAGCCTTAGCGGGACCAACGAGCAGTACTTC. Its protein is CASSLSGTNEQYF.

V and J are TRBV28 and TRBJ2-7; unclear D gene. Per germline, CDR1 MDHEN and CDR2 SYDVKM. The V end was cut by 1 base, the J end by 2 bases, with 9 bases between. The CDR3 has 14 residues. In DNA, the CDR3 is TGTGCCAGCAGTTTATACGGCCCGACCTACGAGCAGTACTTC. Its translation is CASSLYGPTYEQYF.

The chain combines TRBV6-5 with TRBJ2-7; D is possibly TRBD2 (5 bases). Germline CDR1 reads MNHEY; CDR2 reads SVGAGI. Trimming stripped 7 bases from V and 0 bases from J, with 16 bases between. The CDR3 consists of 15 residues. The CDR3 loop reads CASTRFPGGSYEQYF. CDR3 nucleotides: TGTGCCAGCACCCGATTCCCCGGAGGCTCCTACGAGCAGTACTTC.

The chain couples TRBV29-1 to TRBJ2-1; TRBD2 is a possible D gene (6 bases). Germline lookup yields CDR1 SQVTM and CDR2 ANQGSEA. The CDR3 contains 14 residues. V was shortened by 7 bases and J by 0 bases, with 13 bases between the two germline ends. The CDR3 sequence is CSGRDRSSYNEQFF. The CDR3 DNA sequence: TGCAGCGGGAGGGACCGCAGCTCCTACAATGAGCAGTTCTTC.

This chain links TRBV27 with TRBJ2-7; 10 nucleotides match TRBD1. The germline V gene encodes CDR1 MNHEY and CDR2 SMNVEV (reference sequence). CDR3 length: 15 residues. With 5 bases clipped from V and 2 bases from J, the junction kept 6 bases outside the gene matches. In DNA form, the CDR3 reads TGTGCCAGCAGTCCTTCCGGGACAGGGGCCTACGAGCAGTACTTC. Protein product: CASSPSGTGAYEQYF.

The CDR3, as DNA: TGTGCCAGCAGCCTAAGAGGTCCCTACGAGCAGTACTTC. It specifies CASSLRGPYEQYF. J is TRBJ2-7 and V is TRBV4-2; D remains ambiguous. V gave up 4 bases and J gave up 2 bases, with 9 bases separating them. The CDR3 spans 13 residues. CDR1 and CDR2 from the germline V gene are LGHNA and YNFKEQ.

Comment on this clone: Other DNA sequences within the sample encode an identical CDR3. The chain recombines TRBV7-2 with TRBJ2-7; TRBD1 matches at 11 bases. After removal of 1 base from V and 3 bases from J, the junction contained 2 bases not matched to a gene. The germline CDR1 and CDR2 sequences are SGHTA and FQGNSA. CDR3 length: 15 amino acids. CDR3 nucleotides: TGTGCCAGCAGCTTAGGCGGGACAGGGGGCTACGAGCAGTACTTC. It encodes CASSLGGTGGYEQYF.

This chain joins TRBV5-4 and TRBJ2-2, with D tentatively TRBD2 (6 bases). The CDR3 runs 15 residues. CDR1 is SGHNT and CDR2 is YYREEE in the germline V gene (reference sequence). V was cut by 3 bases and J by 1 base, with 10 bases left in between. This CDR3 is CASSSTGLNTGELFF. Here the CDR3 DNA reads TGTGCCAGCAGCTCCACGGGACTGAACACCGGGGAGCTGTTTTTT. Filled out from reference TRBV5-4 and TRBJ2-2, the complete variable domain reads ETGVTQSPTHLIKTRGQQVTLRCSSQSGHNTVSWYQQALGQGPQFIFQYYREEENGRGNFPPRFSGLQFPNYSSELNVNALELDDSALYLCASSSTGLNTGELFFGEGSRLTVL.

V is TRBV7-6 and J is TRBJ2-3, with 7 bases aligning to TRBD2. V trimming: 0 bases; J trimming: 2 bases; junction bases outside the gene matches: 5. Looked up from germline, CDR1 is SGHVS and CDR2 is FNYEAQ. This CDR3 is 16 amino acids long. The CDR3 region is CASSLAPSGTTDTQYF. DNA for the CDR3: TGTGCCAGCAGCTTAGCCCCCAGCGGGACCACAGATACGCAGTATTTT. Full variable domain (rest looked up from reference TRBV7-6 and TRBJ2-3): GAGVSQSPRYKVTKRGQDVALRCDPISGHVSLYWYRQALGQGPEFLTYFNYEAQQDKSGLPNDRFSAERPEGSISTLTIQRTEQRDSAMYRCASSLAPSGTTDTQYFGPGTRLTVL.